This entry features one T cell receptor beta chain sequence. The data were taken from a study of blood T cell repertoires in COVID-19. There are 15 residues in the CDR3. CDR1 is LGHDT and CDR2 is YNNKEL in the germline V gene (reference sequence). The V gene end was trimmed by 4 bases and the J gene end by 3 bases; junction bases not matched to a gene: 9. Clones were read by immunoSEQ multiplex PCR, and TCRdb kept only the in-frame ones, dropping some. The sample yields approximately 150,000 clones, 80% to 90% seen once. The clonotype originates from a woman between 50 and 59 years old with acute COVID-19. The chain has TRBV3-1 (or the pseudogene TRBV3-2) and TRBJ2-7; TRBD2 matches 7 bases. Input material: PBMCs or T cells enriched from blood (not recorded which). CDR3 nucleotides: TGTGCCAGCAGCCGTGCGCGGGAGCGATACTACGAGCAGTACTTC. This codes for CASSRARERYYEQYF.